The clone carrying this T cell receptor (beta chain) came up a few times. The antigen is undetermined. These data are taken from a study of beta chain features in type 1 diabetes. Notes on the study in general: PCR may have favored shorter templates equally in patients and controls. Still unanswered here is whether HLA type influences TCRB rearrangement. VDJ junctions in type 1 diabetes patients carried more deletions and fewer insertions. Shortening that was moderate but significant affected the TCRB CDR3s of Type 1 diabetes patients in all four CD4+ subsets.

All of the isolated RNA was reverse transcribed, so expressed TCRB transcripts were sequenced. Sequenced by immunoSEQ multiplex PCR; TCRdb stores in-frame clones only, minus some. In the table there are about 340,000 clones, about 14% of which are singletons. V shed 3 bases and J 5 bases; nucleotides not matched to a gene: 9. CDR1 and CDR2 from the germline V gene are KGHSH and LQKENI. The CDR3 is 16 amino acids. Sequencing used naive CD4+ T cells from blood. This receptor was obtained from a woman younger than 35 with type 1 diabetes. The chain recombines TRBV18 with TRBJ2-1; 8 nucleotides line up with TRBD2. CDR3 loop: CASSPASGSPDNEQFF. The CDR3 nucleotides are TGTGCCAGCTCACCGGCGAGCGGGAGCCCCGACAATGAGCAGTTCTTC.